A single sample is the source of the 5 T cell receptor beta chains below, sequenced in a study of blood T cell repertoires in COVID-19. Generated by immunoSEQ multiplex PCR, the TCRdb table keeps only in-frame clones and is missing some. Of 100,000 to 150,000 clones in the sample, less than 90% were seen once. Input material: PBMCs or T cells enriched from blood (not recorded which). The receptor set was obtained from a woman between 45 and 65 years old who had recovered from COVID-19.

This clone came up once. V usage is TRBV29-1 and J usage is TRBJ1-1; no firm D call. V lost 0 bases to trimming and J lost 1 base, with 6 bases between them. Germline-derived CDR1 and CDR2 are SQVTM and ANQGSEA. The CDR3 runs 13 residues. CDR3 region: CSVEDYGNTEAFF. As DNA, the CDR3 is TGCAGCGTTGAAGATTACGGGAACACTGAAGCTTTCTTT. Variable domain in full (rest from reference TRBV29-1 and TRBJ1-1): SAVISQKPSRDICQRGTSLTIQCQVDSQVTMMFWYRQQPGQSLTLIATANQGSEATYESGFVIDKFPISRPNLTFSTLTVSNMSPEDSSIYLCSVEDYGNTEAFFGQGTRLTVV.

Details on this clone: This sample includes further DNA sequences coding for the same CDR3. The CDR3 reads CASSIGNSHTDTQYF. The CDR3 nucleotides are TGTGCCAGTAGTATAGGTAACAGCCACACAGATACGCAGTATTTT. The J gene is TRBJ2-3, the V gene TRBV19; D gene uncertain. This CDR3 contains 15 residues. With 1 base removed from V and 2 bases from J, the gap between germline ends came to 10 bases. The germline V gene has CDR1 LNHDA and CDR2 SQIVND (reference sequence).

The chain uses TRBV5-1 and TRBJ2-7, with 7 nucleotides matching TRBD1. The CDR3 is 15 amino acids. The V and J ends lost 2 bases and 2 bases, in that order; junction bases with no gene match: 7. In germline, CDR1 is SGHRS, CDR2 YFSETQ. CDR3 loop: CASSFGYGQAYEQYF. The CDR3 DNA is TGCGCCAGCAGCTTTGGGTACGGACAGGCCTACGAGCAGTACTTC.

This clone occurred once. The chain links TRBV9 to TRBJ2-2; TRBD1 is a possible D gene (6 bases). V was pared by 3 bases and J by 0 bases, with 15 bases between. Germline CDR1 and CDR2: SGDLS and YYNGEE. This CDR3 region has 17 residues. CDR3 in DNA: TGTGCCAGCAGCGCCCAGAGAGGGACAACGAACACCGGGGAGCTGTTTTTT. It translates to CASSAQRGTTNTGELFF.

V and J are TRBV5-4 and TRBJ1-2; no definite D call. Germline lookup yields CDR1 SGHNT and CDR2 YYREEE (reference sequence). The CDR3 is made up of 14 amino acids. V lost 0 bases to trimming and J lost 4 bases, with 10 bases between them. The CDR3 sequence: CASSLGGESYGYTF. CDR3 DNA: TGTGCCAGCAGCTTGGGCGGAGAAAGCTATGGCTACACCTTC.